This TCR beta chain was recovered during a study of T cell repertoires in cytomegalovirus infection. Looking at the study overall: Based on public TCR beta signatures, there were indications of CMV infection and of a matching HLA type.

TCRdb re-analysed the reads in MiXCR, keeping a single row per CDR3 protein. The sample consists of about 400,000 distinct CDR3 sequences, roughly 18% of them appearing once. CDR3 length: 12 residues. Trimming shortened V by 7 bases and J by 8 bases, and 12 bases separated the two germline ends. Germline V gene sequence: CDR1 SNHLY, CDR2 FYNNEI. Only a few counts were recorded for this clonotype. The sequencing input was PBMCs. The receptor comes from a human donor in good health (CMV status not recorded). Some clones in this sample may be carry-over from other donors' samples. The chain is built from TRBV2 and TRBJ1-5; D is possibly TRBD1 (5 bases). CDR3 loop: CASNYRSKPQHF. CDR3 DNA: TGTGCCAGCAACTACAGGTCAAAGCCCCAGCATTTT.